Below, one T cell receptor (beta chain) is given with its context. The sample originates from a study of blood T cell repertoires in COVID-19. The CDR3 covers 13 residues. Looked up from germline, CDR1 is ENHRY and CDR2 is SYGVKD. Trimming removed 2 bases from V and 8 bases from J; junction bases left unmatched: 4. Generated by immunoSEQ multiplex PCR, the TCRdb table keeps only in-frame clones and is missing some. The sample gives tens of thousands of clones, 80% to 90% of which show up once; approximately 11% is in the top ten. This sequence was found in a man in his 70s with active or convalescent COVID-19. This chain joins TRBV10-3 and TRBJ1-2, with 8 bases matching TRBD1. Sequencing input: peripheral blood. The CDR3 bases are TGTGCCATCAGTGAGCGACAGGGGTCGGGCTACACCTTC. Amino acids: CAISERQGSGYTF.